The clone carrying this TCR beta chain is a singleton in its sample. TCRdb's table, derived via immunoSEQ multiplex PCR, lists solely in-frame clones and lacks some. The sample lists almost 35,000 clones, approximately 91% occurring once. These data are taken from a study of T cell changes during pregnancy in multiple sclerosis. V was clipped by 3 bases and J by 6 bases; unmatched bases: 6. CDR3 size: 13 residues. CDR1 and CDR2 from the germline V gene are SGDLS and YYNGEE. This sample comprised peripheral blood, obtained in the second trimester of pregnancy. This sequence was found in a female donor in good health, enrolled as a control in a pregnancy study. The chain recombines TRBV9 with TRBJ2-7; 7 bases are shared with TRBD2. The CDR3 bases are TGTGCCAGCAGCGCCGGTTCGGGGGGCGAGCAGTACTTC. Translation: CASSAGSGGEQYF.